This TCR beta chain emerged from a study of cytomegalovirus exposure and HLA in healthy donors (dated by TCRdb to about 2017). Context from the whole study: According to an earlier analysis of 587 of the donors, about 190 million T cells yielded some 110 million unique TCR beta sequences and around 280 Gb of sequence data. On average, 235,054 unique TCR beta nucleotide sequences were sequenced per donor among some 420 genotyped donors of the cohort, with approximately 18% of those sequences being non-productive. Donor age, sex, ethnicity and CMV serostatus were compiled alongside the repertoire data. The study profiled the T cell repertoires of about 720 subjects by immunosequencing and related them to cytomegalovirus serostatus. The study was designed to test whether signatures of past pathogen exposure could be identified by cataloging public T cell receptors. A separate validation cohort of 100 to 150 different subjects was used in addition to the 666-subject first cohort. In the later analysis, no new phenotypic data were used to find candidate immune exposures; instead, reliance was placed on TCR beta sequences and their occurrence across donors. In an earlier analysis of 500 to 650 of the donors, high-throughput TCR beta sequencing was used to judge whether each TCR beta V gene segment behaved as functional or pseudogenic. Every repertoire in the discovery cohort had been generated on one and the same sequencing platform. Among the roughly 390 genotyped donors, around 81% belonged to the genetic ancestry cluster associated with self-reported Caucasian donors. A later genetic analysis used genome-wide SNP genotypes for about three fifths of the 666 donors, treating that subset as a discovery cohort. To study patterns of TCR occurrence, a later analysis re-analyzed previously published TCR beta repertoires from 600 to 750 donors and added high-resolution HLA genotyping. Both class I and class II loci were covered by HLA typing, at four-digit resolution. The number of donors typed differed by locus, with about 629-630 for A, B, C, DRB1 and DQB1, over 500 for DQA1, 600 to 610 for DPA1, and about 450 for DPB1. To predict cytomegalovirus infection status, the study brought together high-throughput TCR immunosequencing, statistical association of individual TCRs with disease status, and machine learning. Several DR-DQ haplotypes were treated as single units for association and clustering because of strong linkage in the cohort. Roughly 300 gigabases of sequencing data and 70 million to 100 million unique TCR sequences made up an early release that covered approximately 700 HLA-typed donors.

The sample holds a few counts of this clone. There is no known antigen for this receptor. There are no base qualities to consult, and no much larger clone falls within one base. What the study reported, not specific to this receptor: V-gene and J-gene trimming of TCR beta chains was associated with a missense DCLRE1C variant in a later genetic analysis, and the association was replicated in an independent cohort. The classifier was reported to diagnose cytomegalovirus status with high specificity and sensitivity in both the original cohort and the validation cohort. Specific HLA alleles were associated with 15,000 to 20,000 TCR beta sequences at a false discovery rate of 0.05 in a later analysis. A cluster of highly shared sequence variants was judged likely to be a technical artifact of the sequencing pipeline. The presence/absence analyses assumed that sequencing depth was roughly uniform across donors, and that assumption may not be true. The authors suggested that the approach could potentially be extended to other disease states and immunological phenotypes. According to a later genetic analysis, donors in an Asian-associated ancestry cluster had fewer N-insertions in productive TCRs than the approximately 630-donor mean. According to a later analysis, parvovirus B19, influenza, CMV and Epstein-Barr virus appeared linked to several top co-occurrence clusters. When HLA alleles, especially DR and DQ, strongly co-occurred, TCR associations were difficult to assign to individual alleles. Only TCR beta chains were sequenced in this cohort, and the absence of alpha or paired-chain data limited detectable features. In a later analysis, TCR association rates were found to vary across HLA loci, with the most associated TCRs seen for DRB1 alleles and the fewest for HLA-C alleles. In an earlier analysis of approximately 600 of the donors, most TCR beta V segments were observed in productive rearrangements about 90% or about 30% of the time, broadly matching IMGT annotations. Because HLA typing was missing for some donors at each locus, association tests included only the typed subset. A further reported finding was that TCR beta sequences accurately predicted the HLA-A and HLA-B alleles for most subjects in the first cohort. In a later analysis, most CMV-associated TCR beta chains were found to appear HLA-restricted, with HLA associations seemingly driven largely by CMV exposure. For the cohort, immune exposure information was limited to CMV serostatus. Correlated functional status among segregating V segments might reflect linkage disequilibrium, but an unknown experimental factor could not be ruled out. Some IMGT-functional V segments, including TRBV6-2 and TRBV6-3, could not be told apart with the 87-base-pair reads, so those segments were excluded. Across donors, most TCR sequences were observed very rarely, whereas some public TCRs were present in many individuals. In vitro tests confirmed that a few of the cytomegalovirus-associated TCR beta chains recognize cytomegalovirus antigens. In a later analysis, HLA-associated TCR beta chains showed more clonal expansion and lower generation probabilities than non-associated chains that were equally common. Fewer than 20 rarely observed V segments, including chromosome 9 orphons, were excluded from the earlier analysis of almost 600 of the donors because counts were too low. A total of 150 to 200 TCR beta chains were listed by the study as associated with cytomegalovirus.

The cohort consisted of 666 healthy bone marrow donors. All cohort members were sampled while nominally healthy, although unrecorded immune exposures were likely present. The donor tested CMV seronegative and was one of the 352 seronegative cohort members. Every donor gave a peripheral blood sample, and the peripheral blood mononuclear cells from that sample were used for TCR beta sequencing. The Qiagen DNeasy Blood Extraction Kit was used to extract genomic DNA from the blood cell samples. Library preparation employed the immunoSEQ multiplex PCR assay. The multiplex PCR relied on a mix of 60 forward primers for TCR Vbeta segments and 13 reverse primers for TCR Jbeta segments. The CDR3 region of rearranged TCR beta genes was amplified from genomic DNA by a multiplex PCR assay. The amplified TCR beta libraries were sequenced on the Illumina HiSeq System as 87-base-pair reads. Turning to the authors' computational methods: Across the 670 or so repertoires, a later analysis counted some 80 million unique TCR beta chains, approximately 12 million of which were shared by at least two donors. Raw reads were error-corrected and collapsed into unique sequences by a nearest-neighbor algorithm in which closely related sequences were merged to remove PCR and sequencing errors. V, D and J gene segments were assigned by aligning CDR3 sequences to IMGT reference sequences. For a sequence to be retained, a match of at least six nucleotides to both a V gene segment and a J gene segment was required. Rearrangements were called productive when the CDR3 lacked stop codons and stayed in frame with V and J; all others were non-productive. CDR3 was defined according to IMGT convention as the region running from the second conserved V-encoded cysteine to the conserved J-encoded phenylalanine. Sequences without an unambiguous match to a single V gene segment were excluded from the earlier analysis of 500 to 700 of the donors. In an earlier analysis of several hundred of the donors, V segments were called functional above 56.7% productive rearrangements and were called segregating when the between-donor standard deviation exceeded 5%. A statistical classification framework was developed to diagnose cytomegalovirus status using the catalog of TCR beta chain sequences. A later analysis assigned V and J genes by comparing TCR nucleotide sequences with IMGT/GENE-DB human TR gene sequences. Using the TCRdist pipeline, a later analysis assigned CDR3 sequences along with most-parsimonious VDJ recombination scenarios. In a later analysis, every TCR beta chain was defined by the combination of its CDR3 amino acid sequence and its V-gene family, and reads without a unique V-gene family were dropped. As a way to deal with suspected cross-contamination and a sequencing artifact, a later analysis dropped approximately 570 nucleotide sequences that were highly shared and had low generation probability. For each public chain, a later analysis derived a clonal expansion index from normalized ranks of inferred template counts within each repertoire. Generation probabilities in a later analysis came from a VDJ recombination model fitted to out-of-frame rearrangements, and those results were checked against IGoR. In a later analysis, hypergeometric tests were used to score TCR-TCR, TCR-HLA and TCR-CMV co-occurrence, with a repertoire-size bias correction applied to TCR pairs. A later analysis estimated false discovery rates by permuting HLA or CMV assignments 20 times. In a later analysis, co-occurring TCRs were grouped using DBSCAN, with TCRdist sequence similarity added in when clustering inside HLA-allele-positive subsets. For co-occurrence clustering, repertoires with fewer than 30,000 or more than 120,000 public chains were excluded, along with 5 or 6 repertoires with anomalous nucleotide sharing. This immuneACCESS table, as held by TCRdb, lists in-frame sequences with V and J called but not all clones. Of the missing ones, under half trace to an unresolved V gene in checked studies; the others have no known cause. Clone size and V and J calls were adopted from that table, with D and trimming inferred from the DNA. The sample has approximately 140,000 clones on record, roughly 79% of them singletons. 1.9% of the sample belongs to the ten largest clones.

The CDR3 holds 15 amino acids from the cysteine to the phenylalanine. The DNA shown is the 45-base CDR3, in frame from base 1. Trimming removed 6 bases from V and 9 bases from J; the gene matches leave 10 bases unexplained. Via the germline V gene, CDR1 is SNHLY and CDR2 FYNNEI. The receptor was derived from a woman between 40 and 50 years old in good health and CMV-seronegative. Sequenced material: PBMCs. The chain is made from TRBV2 and TRBJ2-1; 11 bases in the middle match TRBD2. This receptor has the CDR3 CASRDTSGSFGEQFF. The DNA reads TGTGCCAGCAGGGATACTAGCGGGAGTTTTGGTGAGCAGTTCTTC.